One sample yielded the 10 T cell receptor beta chains listed below, sequenced in a study of human T cells and chemical hapten exposure. TCRdb itself ran the RACE reads through MiXCR, one entry per CDR3 protein. The sample shows approximately 350,000 distinct CDR3 sequences, about 6% of them seen only once. Noted time point: patch test 2, 6 weeks after DPC sensitization. Treatment meaning: therapeutic diphenylcyclopropenone sensitization with weekly scalp DPC. The sequenced sample was whole blood, obtained in connection with sensitization to the hapten diphenylcyclopropenone (DPC). Receptors were obtained from a woman aged 18 to 35 with alopecia areata. Some clones in this sample may be carry-over from other donors' samples.

This clonotype turned up a few times. The rearrangement links TRBV9 to TRBJ2-6; 7 bases match TRBD1. The CDR3 sequence is 16 residues long. CDR1 and CDR2 from the germline V gene are SGDLS and YYNGEE. After removal of 2 bases from V and 2 bases from J, the junction contained 4 bases not matched to a gene. CDR3 bases: TGTGCCAGCAGCGTCCAGGGGGTTACTGGGGCCAACGTCCTGACTTTC. It translates to CASSVQGVTGANVLTF.

The J gene is TRBJ1-5, the V gene TRBV12-3 or TRBV12-4; unclear D gene. Trimming removed 0 bases from V and 5 bases from J, with 8 bases in between. CDR3 length equals 14 residues. CDR3 DNA: TGTGCCAGCAGTTTAGCCCACCTCGATCAGCCCCAGCATTTT. It yields the protein CASSLAHLDQPQHF.

This clonotype appeared a few times. The chain has TRBV12-3 or TRBV12-4 and TRBJ1-1, with 8 bases fitting TRBD1. The J segment lost 0 bases and the V segment lost 5 bases, leaving 8 bases of the junction unmatched. The CDR3 has 16 residues. In nucleotides, the CDR3 is TGTGCCAGCAGTCCCGGGACAGGTAGAATGAACACTGAAGCTTTCTTT. It translates to CASSPGTGRMNTEAFF.

Many counts were recorded for this clonotype. This sequence joins TRBV12-3 or TRBV12-4 and TRBJ1-5; D not resolved. Between the trimmed V and J ends, which lost 5 bases and 0 bases, there was a span of 8 bases. The CDR3 has 14 amino acids. CDR3 protein: CASSLGLSNQPQHF. CDR3 nucleotide sequence: TGTGCCAGCAGTCTAGGACTTAGCAATCAGCCCCAGCATTTT.

This clonotype was seen at least ten times. The chain recombines TRBV29-1 with TRBJ1-3; the D gene is possibly TRBD1 (5 bases). V was pared by 4 bases and J by 4 bases, with 14 bases between. The CDR3 is 14 residues long. From germline, CDR1 is SQVTM and CDR2 ANQGSEA. The CDR3 sequence: CSVVVSGHGNTIYF. CDR3 DNA sequence: TGCAGCGTTGTAGTATCAGGGCACGGAAACACCATATATTTT.

This clonotype was counted many times. This sequence joins TRBV16 and TRBJ1-2, with unresolved D. Between the trimmed V and J ends, which lost 2 bases and 8 bases, there was a span of 6 bases. The length of the CDR3 is 11 residues. Per the germline V gene, CDR1 is KGHSY and CDR2 is FQNENV. CDR3 region: CASSQLGGYTF. The CDR3 coding sequence is TGTGCCAGCAGCCAACTGGGAGGCTACACCTTC.

This clonotype was counted many times. The CDR3 here is CASSLRSSTDTQYF. The DNA of the CDR3 is TGTGCCAGCAGCCTCCGGTCCAGCACAGATACGCAGTATTTT. J is TRBJ2-3 and V is TRBV7-2, with no clear D. Trimming took 5 bases from V and 0 from J, leaving 9 bases between them. Germline CDR1 and CDR2: SGHTA and FQGNSA. The CDR3 is 14 amino acids.

This clonotype turned up a few times. The chain joins TRBV29-1 to TRBJ2-2, with TRBD2 as a possible D gene (6 bases). Trimming shortened V by 5 bases and J by 0 bases, and 10 bases separated the two germline ends. CDR3 length: 14 residues. From germline, CDR1 is SQVTM and CDR2 ANQGSEA. CDR3 region: CSVTPGANTGELFF. The CDR3 bases are TGCAGCGTTACCCCGGGGGCGAACACCGGGGAGCTGTTTTTT.

This clonotype was counted between two and nine times. The chain employs TRBV21-1 and TRBJ2-3; TRBD1, the D gene given by the table, was not confirmed from the DNA. TRBV21-1 is reported as a pseudogene. The CDR3 contains 15 residues. Here the CDR3 reads CASSKGDRVTDTQYF. The CDR3 DNA reads as TGTGCCAGCAGCAAAGGAGACAGGGTCACAGATACGCAGTATTTT.

The V call is TRBV5-1, the J call TRBJ2-1; TRBD2 agrees at 14 bases. The CDR3 sequence is 19 residues long. The trim removed 4 bases at V and 0 bases at J, leaving 9 bases unmatched. Germline loops: CDR1 SGHRS, CDR2 YFSETQ. In DNA, the CDR3 is TGCGCCAGCAGCCCCTCGACTAGCGGGGGGGTGAGCTCCTACAATGAGCAGTTCTTC. This sequence encodes CASSPSTSGGVSSYNEQFF.